This T cell receptor (beta chain) is drawn from a study of blood T cell repertoires in COVID-19. Study-wide context: The origin of the acute and convalescent COVID-19 samples was the United States, Italy and Spain. PBMCs, B-cell-depleted T cells, or T cells provided the cDNA or gDNA that made up the material.

In the original workflow: Estimates of nucleated cell counts were drawn from the amplification of reference gene primers. Sequencing was performed with immunoSEQ multiplex PCR; in TCRdb, only in-frame clones are kept and a portion is missing. V and J calls and clone size come straight from that table; D and trimming were deduced from the DNA. This table holds 35,000 to 55,000 clones, roughly 90% found once. This TCR derives from a human donor in a cohort sampled during active COVID-19. The sample consisted of peripheral blood.

The CDR3 region is CATILRGDGYTF. CDR3 bases: TGTGCCACCATCCTTCGGGGGGACGGCTACACCTTC. The gene calls are TRBV2 and TRBJ1-2, with a tentative D call TRBD1 (5 bases). Germline-derived CDR1 and CDR2 are SNHLY and FYNNEI. The CDR3 loop spans 12 amino acids. Trimming took 10 bases from V and 8 from J, leaving 17 bases between them.